In this sample, the clone carrying this T cell receptor beta chain turned up many times. TCRdb fed the RACE reads into MiXCR, producing one record per CDR3 protein. The data contain tens of thousands of distinct CDR3 sequences, about 11% of them singletons. These data belong to a study of human T cells and chemical hapten exposure. Stated time point: pre-sensitization, week 0. The treatment: therapeutic diphenylcyclopropenone sensitization with weekly scalp DPC. This receptor was obtained from a woman aged 40 to 50 with alopecia areata. Some clones in this sample may be carry-over from other donors' samples. Sequenced here: whole blood, sampled in connection with sensitization to the hapten diphenylcyclopropenone (DPC).

This CDR3 is CSAPIAGAPEQYF. The CDR3 nucleotides are TGCAGTGCACCCATAGCGGGAGCCCCCGAGCAGTACTTC. The V call is TRBV20-1, the J call TRBJ2-7; 9 bases line up with TRBD2. Germline trimming cut 6 bases from V and 6 bases from J; bases unmatched to any gene: 9. The V gene's germline CDR1 is DFQATT and CDR2 SNEGSKA (reference sequence). The CDR3 length is 13 residues.